These 21 T cell receptor beta chains were all obtained from the same sample, sequenced in a study of cytomegalovirus exposure and HLA in healthy donors. This PCR relied on a set of 60 Vbeta primers and 13 Jbeta primers. The protocol was immunoSEQ multiplex PCR, while the TCRdb copy is restricted to in-frame clones and leaves out a portion. Of about 110,000 clones detected, approximately 80% appear once; the ten largest clones hold around 23%. Sequences were obtained from PBMCs. The receptor source for this set is a young man in good health and CMV-seropositive.

This clone showed up just a few times. The chain recombines TRBV7-2 with TRBJ1-6, with D unclear. This CDR3 region has 16 residues. Trimming left V 5 bases short and J 5 bases short, with 16 bases between. Germline values: CDR1 SGHTA, CDR2 FQGNSA. CDR3 in DNA: TGTGCCAGCAGCAGAGGGCCCCCAAGACATAATTCACCCCTCCACTTT. This encodes CASSRGPPRHNSPLHF.

To note about this clone: Relative to the germline gene, one junction end is altered; a read error may explain this. Additional DNA sequences in this sample encode the identical CDR3. The rearrangement joins TRBV10-1 to TRBJ2-5; TRBD2 matches at 15 bases. The germline gives CDR1 WNHNN, CDR2 SYGVQD (reference sequence). The CDR3 length is 16 residues. The DNA for the CDR3 is TGTGCCAGCAGTGGCGGACTAGCGGGAGGGCAAGAGACCCAGTACTTC. Amino acids: CASSGGLAGGQETQYF.

V is TRBV27 and J is TRBJ2-2; perhaps TRBD2 as D (6 bases). This CDR3 spans 15 amino acids. The germline V gene encodes CDR1 MNHEY and CDR2 SMNVEV (reference sequence). V dropped 1 base and J dropped 6 bases, with 12 bases sitting between them. The CDR3, as DNA: TGTGCCAGCAGTTTATTCCAGACTAGTCCCGGGGAGCTGTTTTTT. Encoded protein: CASSLFQTSPGELFF.

The chain recombines TRBV2 with TRBJ1-4; 7 bases align to TRBD1. Germline assignment: CDR1 SNHLY and CDR2 FYNNEI. The CDR3 is 16 amino acids. Unmatched junction bases numbered 11, after V lost 4 bases and J lost 6 bases. CDR3: CASSGDSRGGDEKLFF. The CDR3 nucleotides are TGTGCCAGCAGTGGGGACAGCCGCGGGGGGGATGAAAAACTGTTTTTT.

The chain joins TRBV7-9 to TRBJ2-3, with 7 bases lining up with TRBD1. There are 17 residues in the CDR3. J gave up 2 bases and V 2 bases, and 10 bases lay outside the gene matches. Looked up from germline, CDR1 is SEHNR and CDR2 is FQNEAQ (reference sequence). CDR3 nucleotide sequence: TGTGCCAGCAGCTTACCACGGACAGGACCACCCACAGATACGCAGTATTTT. This sequence encodes CASSLPRTGPPTDTQYF.

The chain joins TRBV2 to TRBJ1-6, with a possible D match to TRBD1 (6 bases). V was shortened by 4 bases and J by 9 bases, with 16 bases between the two germline ends. The CDR3 sequence is 15 residues long. Germline lookup yields CDR1 SNHLY and CDR2 FYNNEI. CDR3 coding DNA: TGTGCCAGCAGTGCAGGTCGGACAGTAAGTTCACCCCTCCACTTT. Its translation: CASSAGRTVSSPLHF.

V usage is TRBV4-1 and J usage is TRBJ1-1, with a possible D match to TRBD1 (6 bases). Germline CDR1 reads MGHRA; CDR2 reads YSYEKL. The CDR3 runs 17 residues. Trimming stripped 3 bases from V and 7 bases from J, with 24 bases between. The DNA of the CDR3 is TGCGCCAGCAGCCAGTTCCGGACGGGGACACTAGATTTTGAAGCTTTCTTT. The encoded protein is CASSQFRTGTLDFEAFF.

This chain links TRBV7-8 with TRBJ2-2; D ambiguous. With 5 bases removed from V and 3 bases from J, the gap between germline ends came to 19 bases. CDR1 SGHVS and CDR2 FQNEAQ come from the germline V gene. CDR3 length equals 17 residues. Written as DNA, the CDR3 is TGTGCCAGCAGCGTCCCTAAAACAGTAAAATACACCGGGGAGCTGTTTTTT. Translation gives CASSVPKTVKYTGELFF.

CDR3 DNA sequence: TGTGCCAGCAGTGAAGGGACTAGCGGCACCGGGGAGCTGTTTTTT. Its protein product is CASSEGTSGTGELFF. This chain connects TRBV6-1 to TRBJ2-2, with 10 bases matching TRBD2. The germline V gene encodes CDR1 MNHNS and CDR2 SASEGT. This CDR3 has 15 residues. V shed 1 base and J 4 bases; nucleotides not matched to a gene: 0.

The chain carries TRBV27 and TRBJ1-5; D is possibly TRBD1 (5 bases). CDR1 and CDR2 from the germline V gene are MNHEY and SMNVEV (reference sequence). The CDR3 extends over 14 amino acids. V was pared by 4 bases and J by 2 bases, with 9 bases between. CDR3 nucleotides: TGTGCCAGCAGTTGGGCCAGGGGCAATCAGCCCCAGCATTTT. Its translation: CASSWARGNQPQHF.

This sequence joins TRBV6-1 and TRBJ2-7, with TRBD1 identical over 8 bases. The CDR3 totals 15 residues. The V gene's germline CDR1 is MNHNS and CDR2 SASEGT. The V and J ends lost 2 bases and 4 bases, in that order; junction bases with no gene match: 7. For the CDR3, the DNA is TGTGCCAGCAGTGAACGGGGACAGGAGAATTACGAGCAGTACGTC. The encoded protein is CASSERGQENYEQYV.

The chain has TRBV5-6 and TRBJ2-5; D remains ambiguous. In germline, CDR1 is SGHDT, CDR2 YYEEEE. The ends were cut back, 0 bases at V and 2 bases at J, with 14 bases in the middle. This CDR3 has 16 amino acids. The CDR3: CASSLAGWATQETQYF. The CDR3 coding sequence is TGTGCCAGCAGCTTGGCCGGATGGGCGACACAAGAGACCCAGTACTTC.

The gene calls are TRBV15 and TRBJ2-5; 7 bases map to TRBD1. The trim removed 6 bases at V and 2 bases at J, leaving 9 bases unmatched. The CDR3 is made up of 15 amino acids. Germline CDR1 LNHNV, CDR2 YYDKDF (reference sequence). The CDR3 DNA is TGTGCCACCAGAAGGGACAGCCGAAGTCAAGAGACCCAGTACTTC. This encodes CATRRDSRSQETQYF. The variable domain in full, completed from reference TRBV15 and TRBJ2-5, reads DAMVIQNPRYQVTQFGKPVTLSCSQTLNHNVMYWYQQKSSQAPKLLFHYYDKDFNNEADTPDNFQSRRPNTSFCFLDIRSPGLGDTAMYLCATRRDSRSQETQYFGPGTRLLVL.

The chain joins TRBV2 to TRBJ1-2, with 7 bases fitting TRBD1. This CDR3 spans 14 amino acids. V lost 3 bases to trimming and J lost 8 bases; unmatched junction nucleotides: 9. Germline-derived CDR1 and CDR2 are SNHLY and FYNNEI. The CDR3 region is CASSDVDRVGGYTF. The CDR3 DNA reads TGTGCCAGCAGTGATGTCGACAGGGTCGGAGGCTACACCTTC.

V is TRBV6-8 and J is TRBJ1-2; D is unresolved. The CDR3 has 13 residues. The V and J ends lost 3 bases and 8 bases respectively, with 13 bases between them. Germline CDR1 is MNHGY and CDR2 is SAAAGT. CDR3 residues: CASSYVVRVGYTF. For the CDR3, the DNA is TGTGCCAGCAGTTATGTTGTGAGAGTAGGCTACACCTTC.

J is TRBJ1-5 and V is TRBV15; no firm D call. The length of the CDR3 is 12 residues. V lost 0 bases and J 8 bases, leaving 5 bases between the germline ends. Per the germline V gene, CDR1 is LNHNV and CDR2 is YYDKDF (reference sequence). For the CDR3, the DNA is TGTGCCACCAGCAGAGATCGGGAGCCCCAGCATTTT. It specifies CATSRDREPQHF.

The gene calls are TRBV5-1 and TRBJ1-5; possibly TRBD1 for D (5 bases). V lost 0 bases and J lost 4, with 5 bases in between. This CDR3 is built from 13 residues. Looked up from germline, CDR1 is SGHRS and CDR2 is YFSETQ. The CDR3 coding sequence is TGCGCCAGCAGCTTGGACAGGAATCAGCCCCAGCATTTT. Translation gives CASSLDRNQPQHF.

The CDR3: CASSLERGNYEQYF. In DNA, the CDR3 is TGCGCCAGCAGCTTGGAGCGGGGAAACTACGAGCAGTACTTC. This chain connects TRBV5-1 to TRBJ2-7; 7 nucleotides align to TRBD2. Germline CDR1 SGHRS, CDR2 YFSETQ. This CDR3 is 14 amino acids long. The J segment lost 3 bases and the V segment lost 0 bases, leaving 3 bases of the junction unmatched.

The CDR3: CASSWDYRTASSGNTIYF. In DNA, the CDR3 is TGTGCCAGCAGTTGGGACTACCGGACGGCGAGCTCTGGAAACACCATATATTTT. The chain has TRBV27 and TRBJ1-3; D perhaps matches TRBD1 (5 bases). CDR1 and CDR2 from the germline V gene are MNHEY and SMNVEV (reference sequence). This CDR3 is 18 amino acids long. V shed 4 bases and J shed 0 bases, with 19 bases lying between them.

V usage is TRBV27 and J usage is TRBJ2-5; tentative D call: TRBD1 (5 bases). Trimming removed 0 bases from V and 5 bases from J, with 10 bases in between. The length of the CDR3 is 14 residues. CDR1 is MNHEY and CDR2 is SMNVEV in the germline V gene (reference sequence). CDR3 in DNA: TGTGCCAGCAGTTTATCTGCAGGGTTGGAGACCCAGTACTTC. This translates into CASSLSAGLETQYF.

The chain has TRBV5-1 and TRBJ2-5; D ambiguous. The CDR3 is 10 residues long. The V end was cut by 9 bases, the J end by 2 bases, with 5 bases between. The germline V gene encodes CDR1 SGHRS and CDR2 YFSETQ. CDR3 sequence reads: CAITQETQYF. The CDR3 DNA reads TGCGCCATAACTCAAGAGACCCAGTACTTC.